This T cell receptor (beta chain) was recorded in a study of OX40 agonist ivuxolimab in advanced cancers. Overall study context: Dose-escalation patients suffered from hepatocellular carcinoma, melanoma, renal cell or head and neck cancer.

Some clones are missing from TCRdb's copy, which holds only in-frame ones; the method was immunoSEQ multiplex PCR. In the table there are some 70,000 clones, almost 85% of which are singletons. This CDR3 contains 14 residues. V gave up 4 bases and J gave up 3 bases; unmatched junction bases: 2. Germline V gives CDR1 SNHLY, CDR2 FYNNEI. This chain uses TRBV2 with TRBJ1-3; 8 bases line up with TRBD1. This clonotype was obtained from an adult with an advanced solid tumor such as melanoma, head and neck, liver or kidney cancer. The sample in question was CD4+ or CD8+ T cells sorted from blood, obtained in a trial of the OX40 agonist ivuxolimab. CDR3 DNA: TGTGCCAGCAGTGCGGACAGGGTTGGAAACACCATATATTTT. Translation gives CASSADRVGNTIYF.